These 14 T cell receptor beta chains were all obtained from the same sample, sequenced in a study of post-analysis software for immune sequencing data. Study-level findings and limits: Among several TRBV segments more frequent in patients than controls were TRBV5-6, TRBV5-1 and TRBV20-1.

Tagging with unique molecular identifiers was a feature of the TCR beta cDNA libraries. TCRdb processed the PCR reads anew with MiXCR; each CDR3 protein has one entry. The profile shows 350,000 to 500,000 distinct CDR3 sequences, approximately 38% of them singletons. Their antigens remain unidentified. Sequencing used blood. These receptors all come from a girl aged 2 to 10 with multiple sclerosis.

This chain uses TRBV2 with TRBJ2-3; 8 positions match TRBD2. This CDR3 has 15 residues. After removal of 6 bases from V and 1 base from J, the junction contained 6 bases not matched to a gene. Looked up from germline, CDR1 is SNHLY and CDR2 is FYNNEI. DNA for the CDR3: TGTGCCAGCAGGGACGGACTAGCTGGCACAGATACGCAGTATTTT. As protein: CASRDGLAGTDTQYF. Full variable domain (rest looked up from reference TRBV2 and TRBJ2-3): EPEVTQTPSHQVTQMGQEVILRCVPISNHLYFYWYRQILGQKVEFLVSFYNNEISEKSEIFDDQFSVERPDGSNFTLKIRSTKLEDSAMYFCASRDGLAGTDTQYFGPGTRLTVL.

V and J are TRBV10-2 and TRBJ1-5; D gene uncertain. Germline values: CDR1 WSHSY, CDR2 SAAADI. Deletions cut 3 bases from V and 4 bases from J, with 13 bases between. The CDR3 is 15 residues long. The CDR3: CASSDLNRPNQPQHF. CDR3 DNA: TGCGCCAGCAGTGATTTGAACAGACCAAATCAGCCCCAGCATTTT.

The chain is built from TRBV20-1 and TRBJ2-1, with 13 bases that match TRBD2. The CDR3 runs to 15 residues. Looked up from germline, CDR1 is DFQATT and CDR2 is SNEGSKA (reference sequence). J was trimmed by 5 bases and V by 4 bases; bases with no gene match: 5. CDR3 sequence reads: CSANRGLAGDNEQFF. CDR3 DNA: TGCAGTGCTAATAGAGGACTAGCGGGAGACAATGAGCAGTTCTTC.

This clonotype was seen a handful of times. The chain recombines TRBV28 with TRBJ2-7; a possible D gene is TRBD1 (5 bases). The CDR3 is 13 amino acids. Germline V gene lookup returns CDR1 MDHEN and CDR2 SYDVKM. V lost 5 bases and J lost 4, with 12 bases in between. In DNA, the CDR3 is TGTGCCAGCAGTCCCCCCCAGGGATACGAGCAGTACTTC. Encoded protein: CASSPPQGYEQYF.

This clonotype occurred many times. V and J are TRBV2 and TRBJ1-6; D is ambiguous. This CDR3 comprises 14 residues. Trimming removed 7 bases from V and 11 bases from J, with 18 bases in between. Looked up from germline, CDR1 is SNHLY and CDR2 is FYNNEI. CDR3 in DNA: TGTGCCAGCACCTCCGCGCGGACCACGGCACCCCTCCACTTT. Protein sequence: CASTSARTTAPLHF. Supplemented by reference TRBV2 and TRBJ1-6, the full variable domain reads EPEVTQTPSHQVTQMGQEVILRCVPISNHLYFYWYRQILGQKVEFLVSFYNNEISEKSEIFDDQFSVERPDGSNFTLKIRSTKLEDSAMYFCASTSARTTAPLHFGNGTRLTVT.

This clonotype has just a few counts. The chain combines TRBV20-1 with TRBJ2-3; 9 bases line up with TRBD2. V lost 3 bases to trimming and J lost 3 bases; unmatched junction nucleotides: 1. The length of the CDR3 is 13 residues. The germline V gene encodes CDR1 DFQATT and CDR2 SNEGSKA (reference sequence). CDR3 region: CSARLAGTDTQYF. CDR3 coding DNA: TGCAGTGCTAGGCTAGCGGGGACAGATACGCAGTATTTT.

The V and J genes are TRBV28 and TRBJ1-1, with D perhaps matching TRBD1 (6 bases). CDR3 size: 14 residues. CDR1 MDHEN and CDR2 SYDVKM come from the germline V gene. V was clipped by 6 bases and J by 2 bases, with 13 bases between them. CDR3: CASRSGTPNTEAFF. DNA for the CDR3: TGTGCCAGCAGAAGCGGGACACCAAACACTGAAGCTTTCTTT.

The V and J genes are TRBV20-1 and TRBJ1-5; D unclear. The CDR3 is made up of 15 amino acids. Trimming removed 0 bases from V and 0 bases from J, with 9 bases in between. Germline CDR1 and CDR2: DFQATT and SNEGSKA (reference sequence). This chain's CDR3 is CSAREAEHSNQPQHF. The CDR3 DNA is TGCAGTGCTAGAGAGGCGGAACATAGCAATCAGCCCCAGCATTTT.

The chain joins TRBV7-2 to TRBJ2-4; D possibly matches TRBD1 or TRBD2 (6 bases each). TRBJ2-7 explains the end of the DNA better; the J call may be wrong. Germline assignment: CDR1 SGHTA and CDR2 FQGNSA. This CDR3 region has 16 residues. The chain's CDR3 is CASSLSHPGAGYEQYF. As DNA, the CDR3 is TGTGCCAGCAGCTTATCTCATCCGGGGGCTGGATACGAGCAGTACTTC.

In its sample, this clonotype was seen a few times. The chain uses TRBV10-3 and TRBJ1-6; 7 bases are a match to TRBD1. V shed 6 bases, J shed 9 bases, and the junction held 8 bases outside the gene matches. Germline V gives CDR1 ENHRY, CDR2 SYGVKD. The CDR3 runs to 14 residues. For the CDR3, the DNA is TGTGCCATCAGGGACCGGGACAGCGTTTCACCCCTCCACTTT. This encodes CAIRDRDSVSPLHF.

This chain connects TRBV29-1 to TRBJ1-1; D is undetermined. The germline V gene encodes CDR1 SQVTM and CDR2 ANQGSEA. V was cut by 3 bases and J by 4 bases, with 18 bases left in between. The CDR3 covers 15 residues. The CDR3 here is CSVDGVGVMGTEAFF. DNA for the CDR3: TGCAGCGTTGACGGGGTCGGGGTAATGGGCACTGAAGCTTTCTTT.

The sample holds a few counts of this clonotype. The chain has TRBV29-1 and TRBJ2-3; 9 bases agree with TRBD2. CDR1 is SQVTM, CDR2 ANQGSEA, per germline. The CDR3 runs to 16 residues. The CDR3 region is CGALNPLAGATDTQYF. CDR3 nucleotide sequence: TGCGGCGCGCTGAACCCCTTAGCGGGAGCTACAGATACGCAGTATTTT.

The chain couples TRBV12-3 or TRBV12-4 to TRBJ2-7; 11 nucleotides agree with TRBD2. The ends lost 6 bases at V and 3 bases at J; junction bases unmatched: 7. The CDR3 length is 15 residues. CDR3 amino acids: CASRPGTSGNYEQYF. The CDR3 DNA reads TGTGCCAGCAGACCGGGGACTAGCGGAAACTACGAGCAGTACTTC.

The V gene is TRBV18, the J gene TRBJ2-3; D not resolved. There are 13 residues in the CDR3. Germline values: CDR1 KGHSH, CDR2 LQKENI. V lost 3 bases to trimming and J lost 5 bases, with 9 bases between them. DNA for the CDR3: TGTGCCAGCTCACCTGGAAGGCTAGATACGCAGTATTTT. Protein: CASSPGRLDTQYF.